These 5 T cell receptor beta chains were sequenced from one sample in a study of low-dose radiotherapy and immunotherapy resistance in tumors. cDNA synthesis used a TRAV/TRBV-specific primer set for both chains. A constant-region primer paired with the V-primer adapter amplified TCRs over 20 PCR cycles. In TCRdb, the reads were re-called with MiXCR into one record per CDR3 protein. In the table there are 85,000 to 95,000 distinct CDR3 sequences, 20% to 25% of which are singletons. Time point given: after trial treatment. Treatment of the sample: LDRT plus nivolumab, ipilimumab, low-dose cyclophosphamide and aspirin (RACIN trial). The sequenced sample was PBMCs, obtained after low-dose radiotherapy plus immunotherapy. These receptors originate from a female donor with ovarian cancer.

This clonotype was recorded at least ten times. This chain links TRBV6-6 with TRBJ1-2; D remains ambiguous. CDR3 length: 13 amino acids. Germline loops: CDR1 MNHNY, CDR2 SVGAGI (reference sequence). V lost 5 bases and J 2 bases, leaving 9 bases between the germline ends. The CDR3 protein is CASSPTANYGYTF. The CDR3 DNA sequence: TGTGCCAGCAGTCCTACAGCAAACTATGGCTACACCTTC.

This clonotype has a single count. Being one base from a much bigger clone, this may be a read error. The chain joins TRBV4-3 to TRBJ2-2, with D perhaps matching TRBD2 (6 bases). The CDR3 extends over 16 amino acids. Per the germline V gene, CDR1 is LGHNA and CDR2 is YSLEER. CDR3 loop: CANSQLEGVDTGELFF. Here the CDR3 DNA reads TGCGCCAACAGCCAATTGGAGGGAGTGGACACCGGGGAGCTGTTTTTT.

The chain couples TRBV6-1 to TRBJ1-5; 7 nucleotides line up with TRBD1. The germline V gene has CDR1 MNHNS and CDR2 SASEGT. V dropped 5 bases and J dropped 4; count of bases not matched to a gene: 8. The CDR3 is 15 amino acids. DNA of the CDR3: TGTGCCAGCAGTAAAGGCGGGACAGCAAATCAGCCCCAGCATTTT. Residues: CASSKGGTANQPQHF.

This clonotype has a handful of counts. The CDR3 sequence: CASRPPGTPFTDTQYF. The DNA of the CDR3 is TGTGCCAGCCGACCCCCCGGGACTCCATTCACAGATACGCAGTATTTT. The J gene is TRBJ2-3, the V gene TRBV6-5; a weak D match, TRBD2 (6 bases). CDR3 length equals 16 residues. V shed 8 bases and J shed 2 bases, with 20 bases lying between them. In germline, CDR1 is MNHEY, CDR2 SVGAGI.

The V and J genes are TRBV20-1 and TRBJ2-1; D remains unclear. Germline V lookup: CDR1 DFQATT, CDR2 SNEGSKA (reference sequence). Trimming stripped 4 bases from V and 2 bases from J, with 6 bases between. This CDR3 contains 12 residues. The CDR3 sequence is CSAKLAYNEQFF. The DNA of the CDR3 is TGCAGTGCTAAGCTAGCCTACAATGAGCAGTTCTTC.